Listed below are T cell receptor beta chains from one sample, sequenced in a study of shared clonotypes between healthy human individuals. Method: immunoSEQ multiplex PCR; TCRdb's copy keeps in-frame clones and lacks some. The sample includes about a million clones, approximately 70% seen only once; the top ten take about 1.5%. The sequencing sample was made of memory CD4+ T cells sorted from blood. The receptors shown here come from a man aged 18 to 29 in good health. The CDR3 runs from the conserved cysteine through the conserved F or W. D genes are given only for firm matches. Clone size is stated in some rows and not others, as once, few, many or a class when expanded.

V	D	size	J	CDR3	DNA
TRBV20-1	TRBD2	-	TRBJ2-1	CSATSENEQFF	TGCAGCGCGACTAGCGAGAATGAGCAGTTCTTC
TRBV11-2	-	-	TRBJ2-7	CASSGGHYEQYF	TGTGCCAGCAGCGGCGGACACTACGAGCAGTACTTC
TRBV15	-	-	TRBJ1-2	CATSITKRVPYGYTF	TGTGCCACCAGCATAACGAAAAGGGTGCCCTATGGCTACACCTTC
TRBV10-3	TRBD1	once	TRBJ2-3	CAISVGTGHTDTQYF	TGTGCCATCAGCGTCGGGACAGGGCACACAGATACGCAGTATTTT
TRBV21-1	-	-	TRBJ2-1	CASSRSGRAGDEQFF	TGTGCCAGCAGTAGATCCGGGAGGGCCGGAGATGAGCAGTTCTTC
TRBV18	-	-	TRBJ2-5	CASSPQQGSSETQYF	TGTGCCAGCTCACCACAACAGGGTAGTTCAGAGACCCAGTACTTC
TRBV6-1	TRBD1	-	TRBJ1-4	CASSAMGQGYEKLFF	TGTGCCAGCAGTGCAATGGGACAGGGGTATGAAAAACTGTTTTTT
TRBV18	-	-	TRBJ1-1	CASSPLSNTEAFF	TGTGCCAGCTCACCTCTGAGCAACACTGAAGCTTTCTTT
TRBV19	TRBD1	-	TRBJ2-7	CASNTGVGSYEQYF	TGTGCCAGTAACACAGGGGTAGGCTCCTACGAGCAGTACTTC
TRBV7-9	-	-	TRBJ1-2	CASSPTPQAVILINYGYTF	TGTGCCAGCAGCCCTACTCCCCAGGCCGTCATCTTAATTAACTATGGCTACACCTTC
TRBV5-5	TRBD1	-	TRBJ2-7	CASSLDPGGIYEQYF	TGTGCCAGCAGCTTGGACCCAGGGGGCATCTACGAGCAGTACTTC
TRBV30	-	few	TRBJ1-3	CARGMRSGNTIYF	TGTGCCCGGGGCATGCGCTCTGGAAACACCATATATTTT
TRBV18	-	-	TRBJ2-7	CASSQGEGSTYEQYF	TGTGCCAGCTCCCAGGGGGAGGGTTCCACCTACGAGCAGTACTTC
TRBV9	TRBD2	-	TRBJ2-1	CASSVDGTSGSPTENEQFF	TGTGCCAGCAGCGTAGATGGGACTAGCGGGTCACCCACGGAGAATGAGCAGTTCTTC
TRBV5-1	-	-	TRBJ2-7	CASSLDPGYYEQYF	TGCGCCAGCAGCTTGGATCCAGGGTATTACGAGCAGTACTTC
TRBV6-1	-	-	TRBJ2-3	CASSLVVDTQYF	TGTGCCAGCAGCCTAGTAGTGGATACGCAGTATTTT
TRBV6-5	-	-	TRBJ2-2	CASSPGTFKTGELFF	TGTGCCAGCAGTCCCGGGACATTCAAAACCGGGGAGCTGTTTTTT
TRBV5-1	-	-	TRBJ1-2	CASSSGPLGGDGYTF	TGCGCCAGCAGCTCCGGGCCCCTGGGAGGGGATGGCTACACCTTC
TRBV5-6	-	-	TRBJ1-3	CASETGVTGNTIYF	TGTGCCAGCGAGACGGGGGTGACTGGAAACACCATATATTTT
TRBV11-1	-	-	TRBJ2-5	CASRRVGGGLQETQYF	TGTGCCAGCAGGCGGGTTGGGGGGGGCCTTCAAGAGACCCAGTACTTC
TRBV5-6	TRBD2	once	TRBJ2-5	CASSLGAGTSGAYQYF	TGTGCCAGCAGCTTGGGCGCCGGGACTAGCGGGGCGTATCAGTACTTC
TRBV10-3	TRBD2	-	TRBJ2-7	CAISQGLAGYEQYF	TGTGCCATCAGTCAGGGTCTAGCGGGCTACGAGCAGTACTTC
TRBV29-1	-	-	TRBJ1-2	CSVEVGFYGYTF	TGCAGCGTTGAGGTGGGTTTCTATGGCTACACCTTC
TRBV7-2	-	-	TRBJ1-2	CASSAGTTDYGYTF	TGTGCCAGCAGCGCCGGGACGACAGACTATGGCTACACCTTC
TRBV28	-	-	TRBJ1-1	CATGPLNTEAFF	TGTGCCACCGGGCCCTTGAACACTGAAGCTTTCTTT
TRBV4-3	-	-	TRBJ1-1	CASSQVIANTEAFF	TGCGCCAGCAGCCAAGTAATAGCCAACACTGAAGCTTTCTTT
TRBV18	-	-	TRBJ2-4	CASSPPTGENIQYF	TGTGCCAGCTCACCCCCCACGGGGGAAAACATTCAGTACTTC
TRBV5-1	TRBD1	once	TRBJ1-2	CASSVGTANYGYTF	TGCGCCAGCAGCGTAGGGACAGCTAACTATGGCTACACCTTC
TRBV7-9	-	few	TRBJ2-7	CASSFKGGSYEQYF	TGTGCCAGCAGCTTTAAGGGCGGTAGCTACGAGCAGTACTTC